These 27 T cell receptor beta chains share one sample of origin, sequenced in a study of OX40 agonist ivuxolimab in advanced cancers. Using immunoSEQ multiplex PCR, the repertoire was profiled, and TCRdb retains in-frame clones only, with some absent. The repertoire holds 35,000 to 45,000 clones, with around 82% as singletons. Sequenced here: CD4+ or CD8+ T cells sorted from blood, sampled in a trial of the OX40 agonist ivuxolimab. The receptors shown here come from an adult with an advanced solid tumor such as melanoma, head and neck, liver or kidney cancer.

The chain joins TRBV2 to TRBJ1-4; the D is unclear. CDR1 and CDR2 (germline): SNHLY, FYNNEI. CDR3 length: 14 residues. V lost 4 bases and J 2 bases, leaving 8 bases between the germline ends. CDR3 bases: TGTGCCAGCAGTGTTCGGCGGACTAATGAAAAACTGTTTTTT. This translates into CASSVRRTNEKLFF.

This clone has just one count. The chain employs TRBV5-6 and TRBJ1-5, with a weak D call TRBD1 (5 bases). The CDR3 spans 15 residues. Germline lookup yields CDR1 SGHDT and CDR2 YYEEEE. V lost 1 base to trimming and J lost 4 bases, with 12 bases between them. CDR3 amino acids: CASSLMGLRNQPQHF. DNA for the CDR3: TGTGCCAGCAGCTTGATGGGGCTACGAAATCAGCCCCAGCATTTT.

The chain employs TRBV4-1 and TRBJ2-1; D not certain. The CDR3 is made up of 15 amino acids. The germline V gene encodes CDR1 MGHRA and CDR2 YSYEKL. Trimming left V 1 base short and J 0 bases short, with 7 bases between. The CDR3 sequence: CASSQGSSSYNEQFF. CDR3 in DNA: TGCGCCAGCAGCCAAGGCTCGAGCTCCTACAATGAGCAGTTCTTC.

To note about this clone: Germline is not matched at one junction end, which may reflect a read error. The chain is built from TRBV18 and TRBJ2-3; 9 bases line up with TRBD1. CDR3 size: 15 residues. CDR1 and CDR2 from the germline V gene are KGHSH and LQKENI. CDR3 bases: TGTGCCAGCTCCCCACGGGACAGGGAGATAGATACGCAGTATTTT. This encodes CASSPRDREIDTQYF.

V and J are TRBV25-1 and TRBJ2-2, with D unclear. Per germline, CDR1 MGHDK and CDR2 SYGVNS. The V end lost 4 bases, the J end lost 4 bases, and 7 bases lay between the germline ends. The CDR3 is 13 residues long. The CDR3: CASSAYSTGELFF. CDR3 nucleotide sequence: TGTGCCAGCAGTGCCTATAGCACCGGGGAGCTGTTTTTT.

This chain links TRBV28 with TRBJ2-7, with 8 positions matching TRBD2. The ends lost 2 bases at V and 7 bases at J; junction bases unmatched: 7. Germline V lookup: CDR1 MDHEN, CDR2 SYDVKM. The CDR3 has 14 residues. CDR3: CASSLAGGAIEQYF. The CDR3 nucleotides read TGTGCCAGCAGTTTAGCGGGAGGAGCGATAGAGCAGTACTTC.

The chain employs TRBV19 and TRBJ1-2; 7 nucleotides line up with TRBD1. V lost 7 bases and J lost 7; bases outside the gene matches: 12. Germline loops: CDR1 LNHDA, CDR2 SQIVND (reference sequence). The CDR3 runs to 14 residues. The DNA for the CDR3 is TGTGCCAGTACTACAGGGGACGGAATCGGTGGCTACACCTTC. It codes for CASTTGDGIGGYTF.

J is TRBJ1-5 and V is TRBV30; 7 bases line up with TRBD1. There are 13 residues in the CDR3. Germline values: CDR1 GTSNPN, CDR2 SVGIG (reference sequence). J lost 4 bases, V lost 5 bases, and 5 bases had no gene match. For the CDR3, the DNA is TGTGCCTGGGGAGAGGACAGGAATCAGCCCCAGCATTTT. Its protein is CAWGEDRNQPQHF.

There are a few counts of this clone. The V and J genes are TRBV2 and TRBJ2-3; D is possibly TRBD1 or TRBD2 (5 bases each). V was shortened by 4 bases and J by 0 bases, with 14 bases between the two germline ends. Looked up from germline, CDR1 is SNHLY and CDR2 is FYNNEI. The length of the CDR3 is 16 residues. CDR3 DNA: TGTGCCAGCAGTGCCGCCTGGGACCCGAGCACAGATACGCAGTATTTT. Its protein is CASSAAWDPSTDTQYF.

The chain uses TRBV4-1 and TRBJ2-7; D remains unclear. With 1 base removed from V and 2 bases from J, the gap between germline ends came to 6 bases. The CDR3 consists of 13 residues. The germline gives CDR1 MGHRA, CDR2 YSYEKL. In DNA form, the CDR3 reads TGCGCCAGCAGCCAAGGGCCAGCCTACGAGCAGTACTTC. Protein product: CASSQGPAYEQYF.

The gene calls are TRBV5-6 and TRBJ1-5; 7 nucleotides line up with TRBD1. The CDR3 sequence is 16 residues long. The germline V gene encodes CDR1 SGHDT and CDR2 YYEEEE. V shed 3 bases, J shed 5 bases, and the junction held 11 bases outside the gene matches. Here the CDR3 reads CASSSIDREGDQPQHF. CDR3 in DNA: TGTGCCAGCAGCTCCATCGACAGGGAAGGGGATCAGCCCCAGCATTTT.

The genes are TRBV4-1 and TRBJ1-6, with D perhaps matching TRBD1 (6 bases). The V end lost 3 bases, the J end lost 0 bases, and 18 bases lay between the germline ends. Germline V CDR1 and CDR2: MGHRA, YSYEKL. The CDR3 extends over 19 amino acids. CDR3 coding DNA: TGCGCCAGCAGCCAGGCTACCGGGACATACAGCTCCTATAATTCACCCCTCCACTTT. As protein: CASSQATGTYSSYNSPLHF.

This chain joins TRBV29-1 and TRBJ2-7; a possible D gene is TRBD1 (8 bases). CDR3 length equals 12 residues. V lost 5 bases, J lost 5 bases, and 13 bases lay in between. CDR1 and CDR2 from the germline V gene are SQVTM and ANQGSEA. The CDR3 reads CSVTTGGDEQYF. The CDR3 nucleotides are TGCAGCGTTACTACAGGGGGGGACGAGCAGTACTTC.

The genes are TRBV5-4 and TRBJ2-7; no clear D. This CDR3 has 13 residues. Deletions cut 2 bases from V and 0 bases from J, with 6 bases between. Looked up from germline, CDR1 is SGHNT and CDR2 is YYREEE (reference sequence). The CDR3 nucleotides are TGTGCCAGCAGCTTACGTAACTCCTACGAGCAGTACTTC. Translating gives CASSLRNSYEQYF.

This chain's CDR3 is CASSVGGTGANVLTF. In nucleotides, the CDR3 is TGTGCCAGCAGTGTCGGGGGGACTGGGGCCAACGTCCTGACTTTC. This chain uses TRBV6-1 with TRBJ2-6; 7 nucleotides align to TRBD2. The J segment lost 2 bases and the V segment lost 4 bases, leaving 2 bases of the junction unmatched. This CDR3 contains 15 residues. Germline CDR1 reads MNHNS; CDR2 reads SASEGT.

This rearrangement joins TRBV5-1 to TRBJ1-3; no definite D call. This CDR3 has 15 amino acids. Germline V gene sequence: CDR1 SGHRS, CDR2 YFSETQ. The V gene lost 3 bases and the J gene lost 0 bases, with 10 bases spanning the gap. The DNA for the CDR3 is TGCGCCAGCAGCTCAGGACGGAGCTCTGGAAACACCATATATTTT. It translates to CASSSGRSSGNTIYF.

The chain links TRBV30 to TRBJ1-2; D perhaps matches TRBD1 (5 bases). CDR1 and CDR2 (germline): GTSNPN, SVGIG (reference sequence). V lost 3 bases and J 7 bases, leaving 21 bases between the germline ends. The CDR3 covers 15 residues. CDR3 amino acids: CAWSVSGPLKAGYTF. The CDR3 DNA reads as TGTGCCTGGAGCGTTTCGGGACCCCTGAAGGCTGGCTACACCTTC.

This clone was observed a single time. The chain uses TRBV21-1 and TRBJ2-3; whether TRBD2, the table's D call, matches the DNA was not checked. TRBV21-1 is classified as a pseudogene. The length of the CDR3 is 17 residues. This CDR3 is CASSEKRVLAGDHTQYF. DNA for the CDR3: TGTGCCAGCAGCGAAAAACGGGTGCTAGCGGGGGACCATACGCAGTATTTT.

DNA for the CDR3: TGTGCCAGCTCACCACAAGGGAAAACTAATGAAAAACTGTTTTTT. It specifies CASSPQGKTNEKLFF. The chain joins TRBV18 to TRBJ1-4; no definite D call. This CDR3 region has 15 residues. Germline V gene sequence: CDR1 KGHSH, CDR2 LQKENI. V was trimmed by 1 base and J by 1 base, leaving 7 bases between them.

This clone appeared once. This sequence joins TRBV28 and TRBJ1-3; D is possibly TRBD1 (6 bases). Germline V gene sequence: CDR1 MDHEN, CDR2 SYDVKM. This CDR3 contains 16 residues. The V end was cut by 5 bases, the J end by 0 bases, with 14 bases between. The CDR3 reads CASSRVRGLSGNTIYF. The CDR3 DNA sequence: TGTGCCAGCAGTAGGGTCAGGGGTCTCTCTGGAAACACCATATATTTT. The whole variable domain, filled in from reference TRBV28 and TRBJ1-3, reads DVKVTQSSRYLVKRTGEKVFLECVQDMDHENMFWYRQDPGLGLRLIYFSYDVKMKEKGDIPEGYSVSREKKERFSLILESASTNQTSMYLCASSRVRGLSGNTIYFGEGSWLTVV.

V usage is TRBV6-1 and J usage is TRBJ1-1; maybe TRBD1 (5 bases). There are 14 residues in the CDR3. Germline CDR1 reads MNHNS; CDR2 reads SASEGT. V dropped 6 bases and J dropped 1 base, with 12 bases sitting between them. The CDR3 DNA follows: TGTGCCAGCAGACTAGACAGACCGAACACTGAAGCTTTCTTT. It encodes CASRLDRPNTEAFF.

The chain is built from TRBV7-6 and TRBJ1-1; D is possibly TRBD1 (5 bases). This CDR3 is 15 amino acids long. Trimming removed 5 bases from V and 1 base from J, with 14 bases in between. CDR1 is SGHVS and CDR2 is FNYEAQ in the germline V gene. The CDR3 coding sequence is TGTGCCAGCAGCGTTAGTGGGGGGAAGAACACTGAAGCTTTCTTT. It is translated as CASSVSGGKNTEAFF.

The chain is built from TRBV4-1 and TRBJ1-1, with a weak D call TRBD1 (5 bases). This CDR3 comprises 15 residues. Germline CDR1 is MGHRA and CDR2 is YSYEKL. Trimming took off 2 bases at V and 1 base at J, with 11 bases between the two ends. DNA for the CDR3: TGCGCCAGCAGCCAAAACTTCCAGGGGAACACTGAAGCTTTCTTT. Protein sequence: CASSQNFQGNTEAFF.

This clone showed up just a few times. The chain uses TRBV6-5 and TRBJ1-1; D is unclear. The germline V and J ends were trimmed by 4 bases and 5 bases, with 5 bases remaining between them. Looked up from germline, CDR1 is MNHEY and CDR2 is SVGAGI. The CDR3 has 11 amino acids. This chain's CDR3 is CASSSLTEAFF. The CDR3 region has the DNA TGTGCCAGCAGTTCTCTTACTGAAGCTTTCTTT.

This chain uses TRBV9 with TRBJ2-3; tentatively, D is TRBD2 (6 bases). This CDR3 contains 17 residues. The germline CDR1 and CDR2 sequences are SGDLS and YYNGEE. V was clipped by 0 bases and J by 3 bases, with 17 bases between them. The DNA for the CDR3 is TGTGCCAGCAGCGTAGCTATCCACGGGGGATTGACAGATACGCAGTATTTT. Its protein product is CASSVAIHGGLTDTQYF.

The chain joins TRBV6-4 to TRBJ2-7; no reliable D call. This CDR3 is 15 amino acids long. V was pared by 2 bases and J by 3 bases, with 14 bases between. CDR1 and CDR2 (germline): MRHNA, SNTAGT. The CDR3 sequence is CASSDNRGWHYEQYF. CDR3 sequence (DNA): TGTGCCAGCAGTGACAACCGAGGATGGCACTACGAGCAGTACTTC.

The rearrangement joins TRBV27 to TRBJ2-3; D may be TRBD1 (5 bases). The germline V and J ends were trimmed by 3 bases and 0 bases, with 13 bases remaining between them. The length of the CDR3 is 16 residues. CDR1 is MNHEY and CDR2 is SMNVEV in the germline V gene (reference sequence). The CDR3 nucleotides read TGTGCCAGCAGTTTTGGACCGGACACTAGCACAGATACGCAGTATTTT. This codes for CASSFGPDTSTDTQYF.